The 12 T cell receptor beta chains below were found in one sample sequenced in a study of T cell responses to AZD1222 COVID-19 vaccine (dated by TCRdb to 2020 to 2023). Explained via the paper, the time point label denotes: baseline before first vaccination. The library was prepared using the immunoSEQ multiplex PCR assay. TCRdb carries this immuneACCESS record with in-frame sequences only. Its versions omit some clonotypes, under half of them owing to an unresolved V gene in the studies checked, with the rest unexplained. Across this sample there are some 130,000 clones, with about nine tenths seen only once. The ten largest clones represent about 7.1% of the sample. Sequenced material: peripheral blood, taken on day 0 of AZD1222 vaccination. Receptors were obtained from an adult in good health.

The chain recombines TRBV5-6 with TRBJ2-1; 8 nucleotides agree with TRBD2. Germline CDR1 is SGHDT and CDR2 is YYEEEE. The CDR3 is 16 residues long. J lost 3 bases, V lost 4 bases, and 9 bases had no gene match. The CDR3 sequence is CASSEPGGLDYNEQFF. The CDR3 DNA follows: TGTGCCAGCAGCGAGCCGGGGGGGTTAGACTACAATGAGCAGTTCTTC.

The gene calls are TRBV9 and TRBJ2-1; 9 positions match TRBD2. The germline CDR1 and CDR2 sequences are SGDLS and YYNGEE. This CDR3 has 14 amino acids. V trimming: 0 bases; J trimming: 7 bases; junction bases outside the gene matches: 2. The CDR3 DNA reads TGTGCCAGCAGCGTAGGACTAGCGGATAATGAGCAGTTCTTC. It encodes CASSVGLADNEQFF.

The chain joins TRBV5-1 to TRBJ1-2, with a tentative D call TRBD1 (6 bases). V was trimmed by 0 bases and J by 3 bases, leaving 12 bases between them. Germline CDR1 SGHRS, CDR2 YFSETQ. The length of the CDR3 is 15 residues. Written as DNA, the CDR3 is TGCGCCAGCAGCTTGGCGGCAGGGGTTGACTATGGCTACACCTTC. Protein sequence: CASSLAAGVDYGYTF.

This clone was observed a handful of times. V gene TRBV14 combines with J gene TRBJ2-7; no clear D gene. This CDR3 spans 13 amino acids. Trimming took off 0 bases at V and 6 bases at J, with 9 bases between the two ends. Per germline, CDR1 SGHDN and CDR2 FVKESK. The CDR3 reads CASSQDLLGEQYF. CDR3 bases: TGTGCCAGCAGCCAAGATCTGTTGGGCGAGCAGTACTTC.

The DNA for the CDR3 is TGTGCCAGCAGCCAAAAGGACAGTGCGAACACCGGGGAGCTGTTTTTT. Its translation: CASSQKDSANTGELFF. The V and J genes are TRBV3-1 (or the pseudogene TRBV3-2) and TRBJ2-2, with D possibly TRBD1 on 6 matching bases. V lost 2 bases, J lost 0 bases, and 10 bases lay in between. This CDR3 is built from 16 residues. CDR1 and CDR2 (germline): LGHDT, YNNKEL (reference sequence).

The CDR3: CASSLPGSGEQYF. CDR3 DNA: TGTGCCAGCAGCTTACCAGGAAGCGGCGAGCAGTACTTC. The J gene is TRBJ2-7, the V gene TRBV7-9; weak D call: TRBD2 (5 bases). The CDR3 extends over 13 amino acids. The ends were cut back, 2 bases at V and 6 bases at J, with 11 bases in the middle. The germline V gene encodes CDR1 SEHNR and CDR2 FQNEAQ (reference sequence).

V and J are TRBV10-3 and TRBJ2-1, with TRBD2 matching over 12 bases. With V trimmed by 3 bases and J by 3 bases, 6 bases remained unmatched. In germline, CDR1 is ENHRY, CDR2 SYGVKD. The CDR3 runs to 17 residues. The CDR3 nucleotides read TGTGCCATCAGTGAAGTTCCGGGACTAGCGGGCTACAATGAGCAGTTCTTC. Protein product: CAISEVPGLAGYNEQFF.

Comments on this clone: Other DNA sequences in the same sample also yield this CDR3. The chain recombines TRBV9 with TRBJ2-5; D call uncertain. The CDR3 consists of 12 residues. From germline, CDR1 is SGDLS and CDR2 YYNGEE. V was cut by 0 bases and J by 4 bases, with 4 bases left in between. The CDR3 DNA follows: TGTGCCAGCAGCGTAGTAGGAGAGACCCAGTACTTC. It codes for CASSVVGETQYF.

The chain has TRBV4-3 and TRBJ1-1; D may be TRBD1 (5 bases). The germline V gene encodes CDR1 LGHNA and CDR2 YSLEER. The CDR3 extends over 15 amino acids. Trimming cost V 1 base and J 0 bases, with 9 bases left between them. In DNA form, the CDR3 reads TGCGCCAGCAGCCAAGGGGGAGGGGTGAACACTGAAGCTTTCTTT. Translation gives CASSQGGGVNTEAFF.

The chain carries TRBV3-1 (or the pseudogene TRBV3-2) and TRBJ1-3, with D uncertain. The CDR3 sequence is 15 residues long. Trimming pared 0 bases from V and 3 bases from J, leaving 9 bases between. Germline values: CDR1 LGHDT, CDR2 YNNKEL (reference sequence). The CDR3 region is CASSQDPRSGNTIYF. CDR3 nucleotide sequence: TGTGCCAGCAGCCAAGACCCCAGAAGTGGAAACACCATATATTTT.

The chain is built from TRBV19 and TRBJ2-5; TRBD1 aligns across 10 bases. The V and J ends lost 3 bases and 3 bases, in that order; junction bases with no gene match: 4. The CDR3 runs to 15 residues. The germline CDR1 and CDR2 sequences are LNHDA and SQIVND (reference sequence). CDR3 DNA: TGTGCCAGTAGTATGATCGGACAGGGGGAAGAGACCCAGTACTTC. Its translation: CASSMIGQGEETQYF.

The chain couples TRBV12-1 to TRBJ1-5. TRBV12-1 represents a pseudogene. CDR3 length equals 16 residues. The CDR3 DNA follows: TGTGCCAGCAGCCACTACAATTTCCATAGCAATCAGCCCCAGCATTTT. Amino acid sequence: CASSHYNFHSNQPQHF.